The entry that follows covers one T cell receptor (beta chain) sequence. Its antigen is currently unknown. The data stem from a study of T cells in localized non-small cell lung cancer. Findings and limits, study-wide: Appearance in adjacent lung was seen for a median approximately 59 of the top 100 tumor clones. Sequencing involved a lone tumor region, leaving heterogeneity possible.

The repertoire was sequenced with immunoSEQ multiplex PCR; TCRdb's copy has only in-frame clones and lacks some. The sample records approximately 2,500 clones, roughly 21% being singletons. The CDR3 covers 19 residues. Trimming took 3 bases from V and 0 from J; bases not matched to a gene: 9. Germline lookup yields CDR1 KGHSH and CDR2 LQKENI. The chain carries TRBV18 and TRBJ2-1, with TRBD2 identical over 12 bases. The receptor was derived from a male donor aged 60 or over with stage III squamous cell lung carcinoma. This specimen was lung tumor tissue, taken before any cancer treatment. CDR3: CASSPPGTSGFSSYNEQFF. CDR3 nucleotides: TGTGCCAGCTCACCTCCCGGGACTAGCGGGTTCAGCTCCTACAATGAGCAGTTCTTC.